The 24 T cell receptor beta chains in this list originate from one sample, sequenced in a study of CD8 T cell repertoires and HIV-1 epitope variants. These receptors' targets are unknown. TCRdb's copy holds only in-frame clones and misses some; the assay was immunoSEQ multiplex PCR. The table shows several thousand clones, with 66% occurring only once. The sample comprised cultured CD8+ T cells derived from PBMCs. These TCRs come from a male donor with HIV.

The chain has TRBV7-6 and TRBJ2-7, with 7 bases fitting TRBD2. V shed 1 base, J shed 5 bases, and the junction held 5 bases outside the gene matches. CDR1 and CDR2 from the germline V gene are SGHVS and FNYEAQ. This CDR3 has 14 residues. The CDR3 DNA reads TGTGCCAGCAGCTTAGGGACTAGAGGCGACGAGCAGTACTTC. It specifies CASSLGTRGDEQYF. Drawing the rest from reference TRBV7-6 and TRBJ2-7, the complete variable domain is GAGVSQSPRYKVTKRGQDVALRCDPISGHVSLYWYRQALGQGPEFLTYFNYEAQQDKSGLPNDRFSAERPEGSISTLTIQRTEQRDSAMYRCASSLGTRGDEQYFGPGTRLTVT.

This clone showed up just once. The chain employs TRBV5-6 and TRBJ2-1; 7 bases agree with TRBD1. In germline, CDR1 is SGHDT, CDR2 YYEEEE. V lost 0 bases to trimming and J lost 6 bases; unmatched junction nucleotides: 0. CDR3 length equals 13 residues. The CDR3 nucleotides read TGTGCCAGCAGCTTGGGACAGGGCAATGAGCAGTTCTTC. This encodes CASSLGQGNEQFF.

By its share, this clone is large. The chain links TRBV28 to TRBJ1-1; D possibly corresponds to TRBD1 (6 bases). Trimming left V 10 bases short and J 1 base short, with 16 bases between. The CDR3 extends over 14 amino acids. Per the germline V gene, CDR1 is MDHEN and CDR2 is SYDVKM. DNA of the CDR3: TGTGCCACCTTTCCGACAGGCTCGAACACTGAAGCTTTCTTT. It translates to CATFPTGSNTEAFF.

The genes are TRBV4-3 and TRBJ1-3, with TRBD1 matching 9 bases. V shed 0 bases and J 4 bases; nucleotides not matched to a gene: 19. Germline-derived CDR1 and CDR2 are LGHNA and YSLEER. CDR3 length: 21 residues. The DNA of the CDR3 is TGCGCCAGCAGCCAAGATCGCTTTGGGTTGACAGGGGGTTTGGTGGGAAACACCATATATTTT. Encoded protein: CASSQDRFGLTGGLVGNTIYF.

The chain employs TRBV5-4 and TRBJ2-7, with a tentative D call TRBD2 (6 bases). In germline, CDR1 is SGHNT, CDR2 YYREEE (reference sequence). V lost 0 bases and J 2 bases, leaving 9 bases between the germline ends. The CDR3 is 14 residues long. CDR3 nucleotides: TGTGCCAGCAGCTTGGAGCCGGGGGCCTACGAGCAGTACTTC. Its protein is CASSLEPGAYEQYF.

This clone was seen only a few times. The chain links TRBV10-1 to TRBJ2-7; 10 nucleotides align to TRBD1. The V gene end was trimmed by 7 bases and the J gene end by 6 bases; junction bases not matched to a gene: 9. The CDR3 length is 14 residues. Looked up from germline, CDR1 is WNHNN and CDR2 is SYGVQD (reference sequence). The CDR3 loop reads CASTAARTGGEQYF. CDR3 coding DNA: TGCGCCAGCACCGCTGCCCGGACAGGGGGCGAGCAGTACTTC.

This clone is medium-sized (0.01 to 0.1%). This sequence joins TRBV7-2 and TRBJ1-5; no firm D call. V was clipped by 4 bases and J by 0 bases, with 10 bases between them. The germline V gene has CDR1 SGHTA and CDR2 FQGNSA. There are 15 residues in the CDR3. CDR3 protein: CASSSEGYSNQPQHF. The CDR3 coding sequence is TGTGCCAGCAGCTCGGAGGGCTATAGCAATCAGCCCCAGCATTTT.

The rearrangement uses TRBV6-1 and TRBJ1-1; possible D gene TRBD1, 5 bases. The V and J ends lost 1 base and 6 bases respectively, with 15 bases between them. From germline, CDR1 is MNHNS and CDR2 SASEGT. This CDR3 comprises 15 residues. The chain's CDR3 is CASSEVGGDIAEAFF. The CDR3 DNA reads TGTGCCAGCAGTGAAGTTGGAGGGGATATCGCTGAAGCTTTCTTT.

The CDR3 loop reads CASSERQGARNEQFF. As DNA, the CDR3 is TGTGCCAGCAGTGAAAGACAGGGGGCAAGGAATGAGCAGTTCTTC. This chain uses TRBV2 with TRBJ2-1, with 10 bases that match TRBD1. Germline V CDR1 and CDR2: SNHLY, FYNNEI. J gave up 7 bases and V 2 bases, and 5 bases lay outside the gene matches. The CDR3 contains 15 residues.

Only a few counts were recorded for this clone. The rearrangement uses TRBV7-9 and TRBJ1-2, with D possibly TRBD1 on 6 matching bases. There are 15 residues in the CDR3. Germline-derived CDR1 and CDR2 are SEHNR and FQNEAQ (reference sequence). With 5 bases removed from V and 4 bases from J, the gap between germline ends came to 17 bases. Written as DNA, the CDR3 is TGTGCCAGCAGCCCTGTCCCCCCAGGGGTCTATGGCTACACCTTC. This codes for CASSPVPPGVYGYTF.

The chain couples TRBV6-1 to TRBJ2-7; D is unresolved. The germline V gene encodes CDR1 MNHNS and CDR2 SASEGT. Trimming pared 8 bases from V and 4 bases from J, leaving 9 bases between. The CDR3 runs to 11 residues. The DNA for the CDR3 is TGTGCCAGCTTACAGTTATACGAGCAGTACTTC. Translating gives CASLQLYEQYF.

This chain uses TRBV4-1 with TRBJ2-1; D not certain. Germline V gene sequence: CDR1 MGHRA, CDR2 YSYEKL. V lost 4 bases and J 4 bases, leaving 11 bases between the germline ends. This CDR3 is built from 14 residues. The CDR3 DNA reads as TGCGCCAGCAGCCGTATAGGCGATTACAATGAGCAGTTCTTC. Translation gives CASSRIGDYNEQFF.

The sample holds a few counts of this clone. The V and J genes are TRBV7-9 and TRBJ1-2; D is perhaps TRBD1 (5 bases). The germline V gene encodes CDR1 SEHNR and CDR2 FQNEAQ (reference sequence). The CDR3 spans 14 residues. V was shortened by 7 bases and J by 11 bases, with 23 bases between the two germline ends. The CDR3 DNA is TGTGCCAGCAACCCAGACCTGACGACAGACCTTTACACCTTC. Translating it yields CASNPDLTTDLYTF.

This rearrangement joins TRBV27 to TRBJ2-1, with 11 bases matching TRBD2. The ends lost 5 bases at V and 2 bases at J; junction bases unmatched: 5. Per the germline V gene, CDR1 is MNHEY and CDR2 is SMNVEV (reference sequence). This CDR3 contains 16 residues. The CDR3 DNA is TGTGCCAGCAGTAGCACTAGCGGGAGTCCCTACAATGAGCAGTTCTTC. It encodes CASSSTSGSPYNEQFF.

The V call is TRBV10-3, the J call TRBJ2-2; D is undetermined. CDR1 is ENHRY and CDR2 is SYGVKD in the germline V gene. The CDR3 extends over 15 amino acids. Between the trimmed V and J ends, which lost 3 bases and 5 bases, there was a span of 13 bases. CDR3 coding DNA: TGTGCCATCAGTGAAAATCTAGGCGTTACCGGGGAGCTGTTTTTT. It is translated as CAISENLGVTGELFF.

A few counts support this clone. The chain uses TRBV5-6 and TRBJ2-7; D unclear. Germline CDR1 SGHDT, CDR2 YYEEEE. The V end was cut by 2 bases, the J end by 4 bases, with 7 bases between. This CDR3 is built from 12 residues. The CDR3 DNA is TGTGCCAGCAGCTTCGCCGAGTACGAGCAGTACTTC. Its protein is CASSFAEYEQYF.

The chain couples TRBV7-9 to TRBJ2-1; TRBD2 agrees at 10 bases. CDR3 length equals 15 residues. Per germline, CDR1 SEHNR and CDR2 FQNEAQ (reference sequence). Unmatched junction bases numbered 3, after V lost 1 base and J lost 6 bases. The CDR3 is CASSLGTSGINEQFF. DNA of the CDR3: TGTGCCAGCAGCTTAGGGACTAGCGGTATCAATGAGCAGTTCTTC.

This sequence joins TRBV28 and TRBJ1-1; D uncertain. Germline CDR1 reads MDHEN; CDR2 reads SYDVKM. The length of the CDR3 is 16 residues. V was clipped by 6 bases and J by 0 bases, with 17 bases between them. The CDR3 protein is CASRTLYGRLNTEAFF. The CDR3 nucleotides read TGTGCCAGCAGGACTTTATATGGCAGGCTGAACACTGAAGCTTTCTTT.

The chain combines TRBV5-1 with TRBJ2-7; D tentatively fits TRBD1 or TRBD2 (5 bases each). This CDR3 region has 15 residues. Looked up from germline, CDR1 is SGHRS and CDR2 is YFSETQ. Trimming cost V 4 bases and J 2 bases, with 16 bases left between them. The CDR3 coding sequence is TGCGCCAGCAGCCCTGCTCCGGGACCGACCTACGAGCAGTACTTC. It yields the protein CASSPAPGPTYEQYF.

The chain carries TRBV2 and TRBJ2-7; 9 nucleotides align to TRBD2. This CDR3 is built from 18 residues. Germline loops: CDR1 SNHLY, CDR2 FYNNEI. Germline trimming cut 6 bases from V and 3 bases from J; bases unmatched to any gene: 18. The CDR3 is CASRSQLAGLIPNYEQYF. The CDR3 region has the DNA TGTGCCAGCAGGAGCCAACTAGCGGGCCTCATCCCTAACTACGAGCAGTACTTC.

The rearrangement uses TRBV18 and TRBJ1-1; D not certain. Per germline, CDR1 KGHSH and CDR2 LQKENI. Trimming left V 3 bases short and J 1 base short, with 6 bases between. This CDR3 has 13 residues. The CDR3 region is CASSPGANTEAFF. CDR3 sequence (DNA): TGTGCCAGCTCACCTGGCGCGAACACTGAAGCTTTCTTT.

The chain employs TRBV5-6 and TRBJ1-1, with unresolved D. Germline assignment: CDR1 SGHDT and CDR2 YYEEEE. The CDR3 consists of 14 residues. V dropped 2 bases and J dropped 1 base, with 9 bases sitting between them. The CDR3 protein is CASSFGRPNTEAFF. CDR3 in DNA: TGTGCCAGCAGCTTTGGCAGGCCGAACACTGAAGCTTTCTTT.

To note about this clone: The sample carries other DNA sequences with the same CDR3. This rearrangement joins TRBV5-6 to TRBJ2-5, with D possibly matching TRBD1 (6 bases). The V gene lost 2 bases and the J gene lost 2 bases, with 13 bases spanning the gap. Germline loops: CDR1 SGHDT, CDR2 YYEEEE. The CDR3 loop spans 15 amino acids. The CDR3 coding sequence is TGTGCCAGCAGCTTTGAACAGGGCCTTCAAGAGACCCAGTACTTC. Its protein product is CASSFEQGLQETQYF.

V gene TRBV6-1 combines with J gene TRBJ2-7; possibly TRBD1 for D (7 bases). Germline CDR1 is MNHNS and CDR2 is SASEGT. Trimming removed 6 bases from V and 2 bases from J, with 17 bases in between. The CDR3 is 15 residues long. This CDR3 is CASRARQGGAYEQYF. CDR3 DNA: TGTGCCAGCAGAGCCCGACAGGGAGGAGCCTACGAGCAGTACTTC.